Below are 20 T cell receptor beta chains sequenced from a single sample in a study of shared clonotypes between healthy human individuals. Measured with immunoSEQ multiplex PCR; TCRdb has only the in-frame clones, and not every one. The sample holds about 2.4 million clones; about 92% are singletons and the top ten take roughly 0.13%. The specimen sequenced was naive CD4+ T cells sorted from blood. Subset reported: CD45RA+ positively selected. The receptors shown here come from a man aged 18 to 30 in good health.

This sequence joins TRBV11-2 and TRBJ2-5; tentatively, D is TRBD2 (6 bases). Germline CDR1 SGHAT, CDR2 FQNNGV. The CDR3 contains 15 residues. The germline V and J ends were trimmed by 2 bases and 0 bases, with 10 bases remaining between them. The CDR3 nucleotides read TGTGCCAGCAGCTTACGGGGCGGGAACCAAGAGACCCAGTACTTC. Amino acid sequence: CASSLRGGNQETQYF.

This chain links TRBV11-2 with TRBJ2-4; TRBD2 aligns across 10 bases. This CDR3 region has 15 residues. CDR1 and CDR2 (germline): SGHAT, FQNNGV. J lost 13 bases, V lost 1 base, and 10 bases had no gene match. The chain's CDR3 is CASSLANLAGDYQYF. CDR3 coding DNA: TGTGCCAGCAGCTTAGCAAATCTAGCGGGAGACTACCAGTACTTC.

The rearrangement uses TRBV5-1 and TRBJ1-6; perhaps TRBD1 as D (6 bases). V lost 3 bases and J 1 base, leaving 11 bases between the germline ends. CDR3 length: 16 amino acids. In germline, CDR1 is SGHRS, CDR2 YFSETQ. The CDR3 region is CASSSRGASYNSPLHF. The CDR3, as DNA: TGCGCCAGCAGCTCGAGGGGGGCATCCTATAATTCACCCCTCCACTTT.

The CDR3 reads CASSPGTGPSSYEQYF. Here the CDR3 DNA reads TGTGCCAGCTCACCCGGGACAGGTCCGAGCTCCTACGAGCAGTACTTC. This chain links TRBV18 with TRBJ2-7; 8 nucleotides agree with TRBD1. The V segment lost 3 bases and the J segment 0 bases; nucleotides outside the gene matches: 7. Germline values: CDR1 KGHSH, CDR2 LQKENI. The CDR3 consists of 16 residues. The variable domain in full, completed from reference TRBV18 and TRBJ2-7, reads NAGVMQNPRHLVRRRGQEARLRCSPMKGHSHVYWYRQLPEEGLKFMVYLQKENIIDESGMPKERFSAEFPKEGPSILRIQQVVRGDSAAYFCASSPGTGPSSYEQYFGPGTRLTVT.

This clone was detected a few times. DNA for the CDR3: TGTGCCAGTAGTATTAGGAACAGGGGGTCGGGGTATGGCTACACCTTC. Translated, it gives CASSIRNRGSGYGYTF. The chain employs TRBV19 and TRBJ1-2; 8 bases line up with TRBD1. Trimming cost V 3 bases and J 5 bases; bases outside gene matches: 11. Germline V gives CDR1 LNHDA, CDR2 SQIVND (reference sequence). CDR3 length equals 16 residues.

A few counts support this clone. The rearrangement joins TRBV6-1 to TRBJ1-1; maybe TRBD1 (5 bases). Trimming shortened V by 5 bases and J by 4 bases, and 17 bases separated the two germline ends. From germline, CDR1 is MNHNS and CDR2 SASEGT. The CDR3 runs to 15 residues. The CDR3 sequence is CASSPSQGRGTEAFF. For the CDR3, the DNA is TGTGCCAGCAGTCCATCTCAGGGAAGGGGCACTGAAGCTTTCTTT.

This rearrangement joins TRBV10-3 to TRBJ2-3; TRBD2 matches 8 bases. This CDR3 is built from 13 residues. Germline CDR1 is ENHRY and CDR2 is SYGVKD. Losses at the gene ends were 9 bases for V and 2 bases for J; bases not matched to a gene: 4. Here the CDR3 DNA reads TGTGCCATTTCGGGGGGGAACACAGATACGCAGTATTTT. Amino acid sequence: CAISGGNTDTQYF.

V is TRBV5-1 and J is TRBJ2-1; 12 bases are shared with TRBD2. CDR3 length equals 15 residues. Trimming took 2 bases from V and 7 from J; bases not matched to a gene: 4. CDR1 is SGHRS and CDR2 is YFSETQ in the germline V gene. CDR3 residues: CASSFELAGGNEQFF. In nucleotides, the CDR3 is TGCGCCAGCAGCTTCGAACTAGCGGGGGGTAATGAGCAGTTCTTC.

The chain is built from TRBV9 and TRBJ2-5; 15 nucleotides agree with TRBD2. The germline V gene encodes CDR1 SGDLS and CDR2 YYNGEE. J was trimmed by 5 bases and V by 0 bases; bases with no gene match: 8. The CDR3 has 18 amino acids. CDR3 residues: CASSVEGLAGGPRETQYF. The CDR3 region has the DNA TGTGCCAGCAGCGTAGAAGGACTAGCGGGAGGGCCGAGGGAGACCCAGTACTTC.

J is TRBJ2-4 and V is TRBV27; D is undetermined. The CDR3 sequence is 14 residues long. Trimming took off 0 bases at V and 0 bases at J, with 3 bases between the two ends. Germline V gene sequence: CDR1 MNHEY, CDR2 SMNVEV (reference sequence). Here the CDR3 reads CASSLSVAKNIQYF. The CDR3 bases are TGTGCCAGCAGTTTATCTGTAGCCAAAAACATTCAGTACTTC.

The chain employs TRBV4-3 and TRBJ2-3, with no clear D. CDR3 size: 15 residues. Germline V gives CDR1 LGHNA, CDR2 YSLEER. Trimming shortened V by 1 base and J by 2 bases, and 10 bases separated the two germline ends. The CDR3 nucleotides are TGCGCCAGCAGCCAAGCCTGGACCTTCACAGATACGCAGTATTTT. The encoded protein is CASSQAWTFTDTQYF.

V and J are TRBV27 and TRBJ2-3, with TRBD2 matching 8 bases. This CDR3 region has 17 residues. V dropped 3 bases and J dropped 4; count of bases not matched to a gene: 12. Germline CDR1 MNHEY, CDR2 SMNVEV (reference sequence). This chain's CDR3 is CASSLTGLALLADTQYF. The CDR3 coding sequence is TGTGCCAGCAGTTTGACAGGACTAGCCCTTCTCGCAGATACGCAGTATTTT.

The J gene is TRBJ2-7, the V gene TRBV7-8; 9 bases match TRBD1. Unmatched junction bases numbered 5, after V lost 4 bases and J lost 1 base. The germline V gene encodes CDR1 SGHVS and CDR2 FQNEAQ. CDR3 length: 15 amino acids. CDR3 sequence: CASSSTGGASYEQYF. The CDR3 DNA is TGTGCCAGCAGCTCAACAGGGGGCGCGTCCTACGAGCAGTACTTC. Supplemented by reference TRBV7-8 and TRBJ2-7, the full variable domain reads GAGVSQSPRYKVAKRGQDVALRCDPISGHVSLFWYQQALGQGPEFLTYFQNEAQLDKSGLPSDRFFAERPEGSVSTLKIQRTQQEDSAVYLCASSSTGGASYEQYFGPGTRLTVT.

To note about this clone: This sample includes further DNA sequences coding for the same CDR3. V and J are TRBV30 and TRBJ1-3, with TRBD1 as a possible D gene (5 bases). With 0 bases removed from V and 2 bases from J, the gap between germline ends came to 8 bases. This CDR3 contains 14 residues. Per the germline V gene, CDR1 is GTSNPN and CDR2 is SVGIG (reference sequence). Written as DNA, the CDR3 is TGTGCCTGGAGTGTCCGGGGGGCTGGAAACACCATATATTTT. Its translation: CAWSVRGAGNTIYF.

The chain employs TRBV10-1 and TRBJ2-7; D may be TRBD1 or TRBD2 (5 bases each). Trimming pared 9 bases from V and 2 bases from J, leaving 17 bases between. The CDR3 covers 14 residues. Germline lookup yields CDR1 WNHNN and CDR2 SYGVQD (reference sequence). CDR3 DNA: TGCGCCAGGCTTGAGAGGGGATATCCCTACGAGCAGTACTTC. Translation gives CARLERGYPYEQYF.

The CDR3 DNA sequence: TGTGCCATCAGTGAGTCCGTGACGGTCACAGATACGCAGTATTTT. The encoded protein is CAISESVTVTDTQYF. V gene TRBV10-3 combines with J gene TRBJ2-3; no definite D call. Per germline, CDR1 ENHRY and CDR2 SYGVKD. V lost 0 bases, J lost 2 bases, and 9 bases lay in between. CDR3 length equals 15 residues.

The J gene is TRBJ2-5, the V gene TRBV11-2; 7 bases are a match to TRBD2. Germline V gives CDR1 SGHAT, CDR2 FQNNGV. CDR3 length equals 16 residues. Trimming removed 5 bases from V and 1 base from J; junction bases left unmatched: 10. CDR3 loop: CASSLEASGAQETQYF. The CDR3 DNA is TGTGCCAGCAGCCTGGAGGCTAGCGGAGCCCAAGAGACCCAGTACTTC.

The genes are TRBV5-6 and TRBJ2-5; a weak D match, TRBD1 (6 bases). Per the germline V gene, CDR1 is SGHDT and CDR2 is YYEEEE. CDR3 size: 14 residues. Trimming stripped 4 bases from V and 2 bases from J, with 12 bases between. The CDR3 sequence is CASSRLGAQETQYF. The CDR3 nucleotides are TGTGCCAGCAGCCGCTTGGGGGCTCAAGAGACCCAGTACTTC.

The rearrangement uses TRBV7-2 and TRBJ2-3; D assignment may be TRBD1 or TRBD2 (6 bases each). From germline, CDR1 is SGHTA and CDR2 FQGNSA. The ends were cut back, 5 bases at V and 0 bases at J, with 15 bases in the middle. The CDR3 length is 16 residues. The CDR3 region has the DNA TGTGCCAGCAGCAGCACAGGGACTTATAGCACAGATACGCAGTATTTT. It translates to CASSSTGTYSTDTQYF.

The rearrangement links TRBV11-2 to TRBJ2-5; either TRBD1 or TRBD2 may supply D (5 bases each). The CDR3 covers 16 residues. Germline V gene sequence: CDR1 SGHAT, CDR2 FQNNGV. V shed 4 bases and J shed 5 bases, with 20 bases lying between them. CDR3 nucleotide sequence: TGTGCCAGCAGCTCTATGGGGGTGCAGGGCGGGGAGACCCAGTACTTC. Amino acids: CASSSMGVQGGETQYF.